These 2 T cell receptor beta chains share one sample of origin, sequenced in a study of T cell changes during pregnancy in multiple sclerosis. The data were produced by immunoSEQ multiplex PCR, yet TCRdb's version contains in-frame clones alone and is incomplete. This sample has about 26,000 clones, with roughly 89% found just once. The source material was CD8+ T cells from peripheral blood mononuclear cells, sampled in the second trimester of pregnancy. The receptors shown here come from a female donor with multiple sclerosis, enrolled in a pregnancy study.

The genes are TRBV2 and TRBJ2-1; 9 bases match TRBD2. After removal of 7 bases from V and 2 bases from J, the junction contained 3 bases not matched to a gene. The germline V gene encodes CDR1 SNHLY and CDR2 FYNNEI. CDR3 length: 14 amino acids. The CDR3 protein is CASNGLATYNEQFF. CDR3 DNA sequence: TGTGCCAGCAACGGACTAGCGACCTACAATGAGCAGTTCTTC.

The chain recombines TRBV5-1 with TRBJ2-7; maybe TRBD2 (5 bases). Germline V gene data show CDR1 as SGHRS and CDR2 as YFSETQ. The CDR3 has 15 amino acids. V was cut by 1 base and J by 0 bases, with 11 bases left in between. The DNA of the CDR3 is TGCGCCAGCAGCTTGTCCCTGGGAGTCTCCTACGAGCAGTACTTC. Amino acid sequence: CASSLSLGVSYEQYF.